A selection of T cell receptor beta chains follows, all from one sample in a study of cytomegalovirus exposure and HLA in healthy donors. The assay was immunoSEQ multiplex PCR, and TCRdb's table has in-frame clones only and misses some. The table includes about 120,000 clones, roughly three quarters detected once. The sample taken for sequencing was PBMCs. The receptor source for this set is a man aged 25 to 45 in good health and CMV-seropositive. Both conserved end residues are trimmed from each CDR3. The D gene is left open where the match is weak. Size tells how often a clone was seen (once, few, many) or the class of an expanded clone, and some rows leave it out.

clone_size	v_call	d_call	cdr3_aa
.	TRBV7-9	.	ASSRGIGYEQY
.	TRBV2	.	ASRLGHLSRVVQY
once	TRBV5-1	.	ATHANGLSSYNEQF
.	TRBV11-3	TRBD2	ASSLVGRGAIDEQF
few	TRBV4-1	TRBD2	ASSPLAGATGREQF
.	TRBV19	TRBD1	ASGQGRGYT
.	TRBV7-3	.	ASSLIHTETQY
.	TRBV15	TRBD1	ATSTTYRGRRTEAF
.	TRBV6-1	.	ATGGDTYEQY
.	TRBV11-2	TRBD1	ASSPATGGYEQY
.	TRBV28	TRBD1	ASARTGTYEQY
few	TRBV5-4	.	ASSTDSMNTEAF
.	TRBV5-1	TRBD1	ASSPRPGQGNTDTQY
.	TRBV5-1	TRBD1	ASSLGATGRSSGYT
few	TRBV7-2	TRBD2	ASSLYSGGVEETQY
.	TRBV19	.	ASSIVRGGTYEQY
.	TRBV6-1	.	ASRWAGNSDTQY
.	TRBV4-1	.	ASSQDPGYRSPLH
.	TRBV7-8	.	ASSYSRGRVSGYT
.	TRBV29-1	TRBD1	SVAQGMNTEAF
.	TRBV28	TRBD1	ASSPGHTGTGQYYNEQF
.	TRBV6-5	TRBD1	ATNGQGDYADTQY
.	TRBV10-3	TRBD1	AITQTGKNGYT
.	TRBV18	TRBD2	ASSPLPVSSGSYEQY
.	TRBV7-6	.	ASSPYQGNQPQH
once	TRBV5-8	TRBD1	ASSRGQGMNGYT
.	TRBV18	.	ASSPPGIYNEQF
.	TRBV28	.	ASSFRLADQPQH
.	TRBV30	.	AWSFDRWEPQH
.	TRBV10-1	TRBD1	ASSESRDRGRGETQY
.	TRBV25-1	.	ASRPGAKGEQY
.	TRBV7-9	.	ASSLQRGPGNTIY
.	TRBV7-9	TRBD1	ASSPQGPNQPQH
.	TRBV4-1	.	ASSQVSELNYGYT
.	TRBV27	.	ASSPQGLFGETQY
.	TRBV11-3	.	ASNRGGSSYNEQF
.	TRBV4-1	.	ASSQTEKNLNTEAF
.	TRBV27	.	ASSLSEGRANYGYT
.	TRBV9	TRBD1	ASSVTGSSYEQY
.	TRBV21-1	.	ASHEGGPLYNSPLH
.	TRBV7-9	TRBD1	ASRHTGGNTEAF
.	TRBV10-1	TRBD1	ARGTGGHFMNTEAF
few	TRBV15	.	ATSRDPNTEAF
.	TRBV19	.	ASSSRGVYEQY